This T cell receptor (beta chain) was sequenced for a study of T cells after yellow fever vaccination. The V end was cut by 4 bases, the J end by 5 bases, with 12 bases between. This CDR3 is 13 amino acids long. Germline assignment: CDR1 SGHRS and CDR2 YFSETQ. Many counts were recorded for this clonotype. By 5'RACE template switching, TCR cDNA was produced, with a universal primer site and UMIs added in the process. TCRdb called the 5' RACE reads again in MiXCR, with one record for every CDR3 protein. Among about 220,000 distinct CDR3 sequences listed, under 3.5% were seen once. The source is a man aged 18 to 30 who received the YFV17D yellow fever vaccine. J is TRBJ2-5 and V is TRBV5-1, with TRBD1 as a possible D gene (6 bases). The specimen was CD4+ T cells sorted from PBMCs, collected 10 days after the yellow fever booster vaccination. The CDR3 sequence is CASSQGHGETQYF. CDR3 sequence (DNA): TGCGCCAGCAGCCAGGGGCATGGGGAGACCCAGTACTTC.